Below, 20 T cell receptor beta chains from the same sample are listed, as sequenced in a study of PD-1 blockade in classical Hodgkin lymphoma. The repertoire was sequenced with immunoSEQ multiplex PCR; TCRdb's copy has only in-frame clones and lacks some. This table has 130,000 to 150,000 clones, 78% appearing once. All patients relapsed after autologous stem cell transplantation, and brentuximab vedotin exposure varied. The material was peripheral blood mononuclear cells (PBMCs), obtained before the second cycle of nivolumab. The receptors here all came from a human donor with classical Hodgkin lymphoma.

The chain carries TRBV7-2 and TRBJ2-5; no clear D gene. CDR1 is SGHTA, CDR2 FQGNSA, per germline. The ends were cut back, 5 bases at V and 2 bases at J, with 12 bases in the middle. The CDR3 is 14 residues long. DNA of the CDR3: TGTGCCAGCAGCCTCGGAAGAACTCAAGAGACCCAGTACTTC. Translation: CASSLGRTQETQYF.

V usage is TRBV18 and J usage is TRBJ2-3, with D unresolved. Germline V lookup: CDR1 KGHSH, CDR2 LQKENI. V was trimmed by 3 bases and J by 3 bases, leaving 10 bases between them. The CDR3 loop spans 14 amino acids. The CDR3 nucleotides are TGTGCCAGCTCACCGAACAGCCAAACAGATACGCAGTATTTT. It codes for CASSPNSQTDTQYF.

J is TRBJ2-2 and V is TRBV21-1; the table's D call TRBD1 went unverified against the DNA. TRBV21-1 is a pseudogene segment. The CDR3 has 19 residues. CDR3 coding DNA: TGTGCCAGCAGCAAAGAGGAGGGAGAAGACAGGGCGAGCACCGGGGAGCTGTTTTTT. This sequence encodes CASSKEEGEDRASTGELFF.

In DNA form, the CDR3 reads TGTGCCAGCAGCCTCATCCCCGGCGGCTACGAGCAGTACTTC. It specifies CASSLIPGGYEQYF. The chain combines TRBV11-2 with TRBJ2-7, with D unclear. This CDR3 is 14 amino acids long. V was trimmed by 5 bases and J by 3 bases, leaving 14 bases between them. Germline loops: CDR1 SGHAT, CDR2 FQNNGV.

This clone has only a few counts. The rearrangement joins TRBV19 to TRBJ2-5; TRBD2 aligns across 7 bases. From germline, CDR1 is LNHDA and CDR2 SQIVND (reference sequence). CDR3 length: 15 amino acids. The V segment lost 5 bases and the J segment 3 bases; nucleotides outside the gene matches: 9. The CDR3 protein is CASSQSGGIEETQYF. The CDR3 nucleotides are TGTGCCAGTAGTCAATCCGGGGGGATCGAAGAGACCCAGTACTTC.

The chain couples TRBV7-9 to TRBJ2-7; 7 nucleotides align to TRBD1. V trimming: 1 base; J trimming: 3 bases; junction bases outside the gene matches: 3. CDR3 length: 14 residues. The germline gives CDR1 SEHNR, CDR2 FQNEAQ (reference sequence). CDR3: CASSLVGQNYEQYF. In DNA, the CDR3 is TGTGCCAGCAGCTTAGTGGGACAGAACTACGAGCAGTACTTC.

This clone appeared a single time. A junction boundary mismatches the germline segment, possibly from a read error. The chain couples TRBV7-7 to TRBJ2-2; 9 positions agree with TRBD1. The CDR3 spans 18 residues. Germline CDR1 reads SSHAT; CDR2 reads FNYEAQ (reference sequence). CDR3 loop: CASSFRPPGQGNTGELFF. The CDR3 coding sequence is TGTGCTAGCAGCTTTAGACCCCCGGGACAGGGGAACACCGGGGAGCTGTTTTTT.

The chain links TRBV5-8 to TRBJ1-2, with no clear D. The CDR3 is 15 residues long. Between the trimmed V and J ends, which lost 0 bases and 0 bases, there was a span of 9 bases. Germline V lookup: CDR1 SGHTS, CDR2 YDEGEE. CDR3 residues: CASSLVPESNYGYTF. For the CDR3, the DNA is TGTGCCAGCAGCTTGGTTCCAGAATCTAACTATGGCTACACCTTC.

The gene calls are TRBV4-3 and TRBJ1-4; possibly TRBD1 for D (5 bases). From germline, CDR1 is LGHNA and CDR2 YSLEER. This CDR3 is built from 14 residues. Between the trimmed V and J ends, which lost 3 bases and 7 bases, there was a span of 12 bases. DNA for the CDR3: TGCGCCAGCAGCCAGGGACCAGGGAGTGAAAAACTGTTTTTT. Translated, it gives CASSQGPGSEKLFF.

The chain employs TRBV7-9 and TRBJ1-2, with D uncertain. The germline V gene has CDR1 SEHNR and CDR2 FQNEAQ (reference sequence). V was pared by 5 bases and J by 8 bases, with 12 bases between. The CDR3 covers 12 residues. DNA for the CDR3: TGTGCCAGCAGCCTCGACCGCAGCGGCTACACCTTC. Translation: CASSLDRSGYTF.

The rearrangement links TRBV18 to TRBJ2-2, with a possible D match to TRBD2 (6 bases). The V end was cut by 0 bases, the J end by 10 bases, with 15 bases between. Germline V gives CDR1 KGHSH, CDR2 LQKENI. CDR3 length: 15 amino acids. The CDR3 DNA follows: TGTGCCAGCTCACCACCGGGGTTAGCGGTTAAGGAGCTGTTTTTT. Its protein product is CASSPPGLAVKELFF. Full variable domain (rest looked up from reference TRBV18 and TRBJ2-2): NAGVMQNPRHLVRRRGQEARLRCSPMKGHSHVYWYRQLPEEGLKFMVYLQKENIIDESGMPKERFSAEFPKEGPSILRIQQVVRGDSAAYFCASSPPGLAVKELFFGEGSRLTVL.

The chain employs TRBV7-9 and TRBJ1-3; no definite D call. Germline lookup yields CDR1 SEHNR and CDR2 FQNEAQ (reference sequence). The V gene lost 5 bases and the J gene lost 4 bases, with 15 bases spanning the gap. The CDR3 length is 15 residues. CDR3 region: CASSPTLGVGNTIYF. The CDR3 region has the DNA TGTGCCAGCAGCCCCACGCTCGGGGTCGGAAACACCATATATTTT.

The CDR3 nucleotides are TGTGCCAGCAGTTACCGGGGCCAGGACAATCAGCCCCAGCATTTT. It codes for CASSYRGQDNQPQHF. The chain has TRBV6-5 and TRBJ1-5; D is perhaps TRBD1 (5 bases). V shed 2 bases and J shed 3 bases, with 11 bases lying between them. The CDR3 runs 15 residues. Germline V gene data show CDR1 as MNHEY and CDR2 as SVGAGI.

This chain links TRBV7-2 with TRBJ2-1; 13 positions agree with TRBD2. V lost 4 bases and J lost 1; bases outside the gene matches: 7. Germline V gene sequence: CDR1 SGHTA, CDR2 FQGNSA. The CDR3 spans 18 residues. This CDR3 reads CASSYRTSGGTSYNEQFF. CDR3 DNA sequence: TGTGCCAGCAGCTATAGGACTAGCGGGGGCACTTCCTACAATGAGCAGTTCTTC.

The CDR3 sequence is CASSLNRPDSYNEQFF. The DNA for the CDR3 is TGTGCCAGCAGCTTAAATCGGCCCGACTCCTACAATGAGCAGTTCTTC. The V call is TRBV7-3, the J call TRBJ2-1; no clear D. V dropped 1 base and J dropped 0 bases, with 10 bases sitting between them. The CDR3 runs to 16 residues. From germline, CDR1 is SGHTA and CDR2 FQGTGA. The whole variable domain, filled in from reference TRBV7-3 and TRBJ2-1, reads GAGVSQTPSNKVTEKGKYVELRCDPISGHTALYWYRQSLGQGPEFLIYFQGTGAADDSGLPNDRFFAVRPEGSVSTLKIQRTERGDSAVYLCASSLNRPDSYNEQFFGPGTRLTVL.

This clone was picked up a small number of times. The chain carries TRBV9 and TRBJ1-5, with no clear D. The CDR3 is 14 residues long. Germline V gene lookup returns CDR1 SGDLS and CDR2 YYNGEE. V lost 3 bases and J 4 bases, leaving 11 bases between the germline ends. The CDR3 sequence: CASSAYVGNQPQHF. CDR3 in DNA: TGTGCCAGCAGCGCGTACGTGGGGAATCAGCCCCAGCATTTT.

Notes on this clone: A much larger clone is a single base away; this may be a read error. CDR3 residues: CASSFGGNYGYTF. The CDR3 DNA sequence: TGTGCCAGCAGTTTTGGGGGGAACTATGGCTACACCTTC. The V and J genes are TRBV28 and TRBJ1-2, with TRBD1 as a possible D gene (5 bases). Looked up from germline, CDR1 is MDHEN and CDR2 is SYDVKM. The CDR3 contains 13 residues. V lost 3 bases and J lost 2, with 7 bases in between.

V is TRBV6-6 and J is TRBJ2-2, with a weak D call TRBD2 (5 bases). V was trimmed by 0 bases and J by 4 bases, leaving 9 bases between them. The CDR3 sequence is 15 residues long. The V gene's germline CDR1 is MNHNY and CDR2 SVGAGI (reference sequence). The CDR3 sequence is CASSYSGSVTGELFF. CDR3 in DNA: TGTGCCAGCAGTTACTCGGGGAGTGTCACCGGGGAGCTGTTTTTT.

V gene TRBV7-9 combines with J gene TRBJ1-2, with a tentative D call TRBD1 (6 bases). Between the trimmed V and J ends, which lost 4 bases and 4 bases, there was a span of 28 bases. The CDR3 loop spans 19 amino acids. The germline gives CDR1 SEHNR, CDR2 FQNEAQ (reference sequence). The CDR3 spells CASSSKVSLWGQGPYGYTF. CDR3 bases: TGTGCCAGCAGCTCTAAGGTCTCTCTATGGGGGCAGGGGCCCTATGGCTACACCTTC.

The chain couples TRBV5-6 to TRBJ1-1; D is unresolved. The CDR3 extends over 13 amino acids. Between the trimmed V and J ends, which lost 2 bases and 0 bases, there was a span of 5 bases. Per germline, CDR1 SGHDT and CDR2 YYEEEE. The CDR3 protein is CASSLTMNTEAFF. CDR3 DNA: TGTGCCAGCAGCTTAACAATGAACACTGAAGCTTTCTTT.